The following is a TCR beta chain sequence with its context. This record belongs to a study of CD8 T cells in Susac syndrome. Reverse transcription of about 0.5 to 1 ug RNA used random hexamers. Each CDR3 protein gets one entry after TCRdb re-called the immunoSEQ multiplex PCR reads with MiXCR. The sample lists 150,000 to 200,000 distinct CDR3 sequences, about 93% occurring once. The controls were healthy donors who were matched for age and sex. TEMRA cells underwent FACS enrichment and CD8+ and CD4+ T cells underwent negative isolation. Looked up from germline, CDR1 is ENHRY and CDR2 is SYGVKD. Trimming cost V 8 bases and J 5 bases; bases outside gene matches: 10. The CDR3 runs to 14 residues.

This receptor was identified in a human donor in good health. The sequencing input was CD4+ T cells from PBMCs. The chain employs TRBV10-3 and TRBJ2-5; TRBD1 aligns across 8 bases. CDR3 sequence reads: CAISAGGTQETQYF. The CDR3 nucleotides are TGTGCCATCTCCGCAGGGGGCACGCAGGAGACCCAGTACTTC.